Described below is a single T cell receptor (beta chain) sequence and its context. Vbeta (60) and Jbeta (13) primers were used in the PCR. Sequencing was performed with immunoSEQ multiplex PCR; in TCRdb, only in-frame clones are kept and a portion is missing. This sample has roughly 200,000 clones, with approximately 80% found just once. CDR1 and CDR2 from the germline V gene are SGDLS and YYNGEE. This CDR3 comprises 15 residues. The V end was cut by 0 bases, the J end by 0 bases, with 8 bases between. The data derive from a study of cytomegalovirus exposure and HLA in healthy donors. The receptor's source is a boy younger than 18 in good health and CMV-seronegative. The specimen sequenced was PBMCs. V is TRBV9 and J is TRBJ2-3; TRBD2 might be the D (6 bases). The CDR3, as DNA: TGTGCCAGCAGCGTAGGCGGGGCTAGCACAGATACGCAGTATTTT. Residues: CASSVGGASTDTQYF.